The sequence of this T cell receptor (beta chain) was determined in a study of T-cell reconstitution after alpha-beta-depleted transplantation in children. Germline V gives CDR1 SGHTA, CDR2 FQGNSA. CDR3 length: 16 amino acids. V trimming: 5 bases; J trimming: 6 bases; junction bases outside the gene matches: 11. This clonotype was seen ten or more times. The target antigen is unknown. Preparation of the TCRbeta library used unique molecular identifiers. TCRdb re-called the PCR reads with MiXCR, one entry per CDR3 protein. Here the sample spans about 200,000 distinct CDR3 sequences, roughly 7.1% being singletons. Findings and limits, study-wide: Expanded graft clones numbering several hundred reportedly gave rise to alpha-beta T cells about two months after transplant.

The receptor was derived from a boy between 2 and 10 years old with acute lymphoblastic leukemia, due to receive a stem cell transplant. Specimen: PBMCs, collected before TCRalphabeta/CD19-depleted stem cell transplant. The chain recombines TRBV7-2 with TRBJ1-5; 9 positions agree with TRBD1. The CDR3, as DNA: TGTGCCAGCAGCCCGAACAGGGGGCAGGAGGGTCAGCCCCAGCATTTT. Protein: CASSPNRGQEGQPQHF.